This T cell receptor beta chain is drawn from a study of CD8 T cells in ankylosing spondylitis. General observations from the study: Characteristic, it appeared, of ankylosing spondylitis blood was a TCR beta motif of about eight highly homologous variants. The disease-linked clones had a CD8+ phenotype and low blood frequencies.

As regards this clonotype: No antigen is known for it.

The CDR3 runs 15 residues. The V end lost 5 bases, the J end lost 11 bases, and 24 bases lay between the germline ends. Germline CDR1 and CDR2: MDHEN and SYDVKM. With molecular barcodes, quantitative 5'-RACE was used to make the TCR beta libraries. TCRdb used MiXCR to reprocess the 5' RACE reads, holding one entry per CDR3 protein. The sample includes a few hundred thousand distinct CDR3 sequences, 8% of them seen just once. The specimen was blood, either unsorted or a sorted T cell fraction (not recorded which). V usage is TRBV28 and J usage is TRBJ1-1; a weak D match, TRBD1 (6 bases). This TCR was recovered from a male donor with ankylosing spondylitis. CDR3 amino acids: CASSTRGGGALPAFF. CDR3 coding DNA: TGTGCCAGCAGTACCCGGGGGGGGGGCGCTTTACCTGCTTTCTTT.